This TCR beta chain was documented in a study of blood T cell repertoires in COVID-19. Study context: Researchers got acute and convalescent COVID-19 samples from the United States, Italy and Spain. T cells, B-cell-depleted T cells, or PBMCs provided the cDNA or gDNA that served as material.

The V and J ends lost 4 bases and 6 bases, in that order; junction bases with no gene match: 1. CDR3 size: 12 residues. Germline-derived CDR1 and CDR2 are SEHNR and FQNEAQ (reference sequence). In the original analysis: By means of reference gene primer amplification, nucleated cell counts were estimated. The assay was immunoSEQ multiplex PCR, and TCRdb's table has in-frame clones only and misses some. V and J calls and clone size are copied from that table; D and trimming were computed from the DNA. The sample lists approximately 110,000 clones, roughly 81% seen once, with approximately 9% in the top ten.

The chain combines TRBV7-9 with TRBJ1-2; 8 bases match TRBD1. Sequences were obtained from peripheral blood. The clonotype comes from a woman aged 65 to 85 with acute or convalescent COVID-19. The CDR3 reads CASSSQGDGYTF. The CDR3 region has the DNA TGTGCCAGCAGCTCACAGGGGGATGGCTACACCTTC.